This T cell receptor (beta chain) was profiled in a study of shared clonotypes between healthy human individuals. Study information: Each donor contributed plates that comprised three CD4 naive, three CD4 memory, two CD8 naive and one CD8 memory.

In the CD4+ fraction, cells were divided into CD45RA+ naive and CD45RA-negative memory subsets. Assay: immunoSEQ multiplex PCR; the TCRdb copy retains only in-frame clones and omits some. The data contain around 1.6 million clones, 98% of them singletons. With respect to this clone: The antigen remains unidentified.

Points from the study as a whole: Few donors limited the genetic and exposure-history diversity represented. Relative to their counterparts shared across all four donors, non-shared clonotypes exhibited diminished generation probabilities.

Trimming pared 0 bases from V and 7 bases from J, leaving 10 bases between. The germline V gene encodes CDR1 SGHNT and CDR2 YYREEE (reference sequence). This CDR3 contains 14 residues. The rearrangement uses TRBV5-4 and TRBJ1-4; no definite D call. The sample comprised naive CD4+ T cells sorted from blood. As for subset: CD45RA+ positively selected. The clonotype was recovered from a man aged 30-40 years in good health. The CDR3 DNA sequence: TGTGCCAGCAGCTTGGAAGGGCGAATTGAAAAACTGTTTTTT. This codes for CASSLEGRIEKLFF.